These 8 T cell receptor beta chains were sequenced from one sample in a study of blood T cell repertoires in COVID-19. This table comes from immunoSEQ multiplex PCR, and its TCRdb copy is limited to in-frame clones, with some not included. The table has hundreds of thousands of clones, approximately 86% seen once. The specimen was PBMCs or T cells enriched from blood (not recorded which). The receptor source for this set is a woman aged 40 to 55 with acute COVID-19.

The chain employs TRBV12-3 or TRBV12-4 and TRBJ2-3; D gene unclear. The V end was cut by 7 bases, the J end by 5 bases, with 10 bases between. CDR3 length: 12 residues. The CDR3 DNA reads TGTGCCAGCACCTTGCGCCTAGATACGCAGTATTTT. Translation gives CASTLRLDTQYF.

V gene TRBV2 combines with J gene TRBJ1-5, with D uncertain. Germline CDR1 reads SNHLY; CDR2 reads FYNNEI. The CDR3 totals 12 residues. Trimming cost V 4 bases and J 9 bases, with 10 bases left between them. In nucleotides, the CDR3 is TGTGCCAGCAGTGCCGAAGGGAGGCCCCAGCATTTT. Its translation: CASSAEGRPQHF.

The rearrangement joins TRBV6-5 to TRBJ1-5; D perhaps matches TRBD1 (5 bases). Germline loops: CDR1 MNHEY, CDR2 SVGAGI. The CDR3 length is 13 residues. V was clipped by 4 bases and J by 4 bases, with 8 bases between them. The CDR3 region has the DNA TGTGCCAGCAGTTTTCAGGGAAATCAGCCCCAGCATTTT. Translating gives CASSFQGNQPQHF.

The chain links TRBV10-1 to TRBJ1-3; the match to TRBD1 covers 7 bases. Germline-derived CDR1 and CDR2 are WNHNN and SYGVQD (reference sequence). The CDR3 runs 16 residues. J was trimmed by 0 bases and V by 6 bases; bases with no gene match: 8. The CDR3 region is CASSIGTVASGNTIYF. The CDR3 nucleotides read TGCGCCAGCAGCATTGGGACAGTCGCCTCTGGAAACACCATATATTTT.

A few counts support this clone. The V and J genes are TRBV4-2 and TRBJ2-1; D possibly corresponds to TRBD2 (7 bases). Trimming removed 1 base at V and 15 bases at J, with 13 bases between. The CDR3 loop spans 12 amino acids. Germline CDR1 reads LGHNA; CDR2 reads YNFKEQ. CDR3 DNA sequence: TGTGCCAGCAGCCAAGGGGGGGGCGTACGGTTCTTC. Its protein product is CASSQGGGVRFF.

The J gene is TRBJ1-2, the V gene TRBV7-9, with 8 positions matching TRBD1. V shed 7 bases, J shed 3 bases, and the junction held 7 bases outside the gene matches. Germline loops: CDR1 SEHNR, CDR2 FQNEAQ (reference sequence). This CDR3 is 14 amino acids long. The CDR3 DNA follows: TGTGCCAGCAACATAGGACAGGGAGACTATGGCTACACCTTC. Protein product: CASNIGQGDYGYTF. The complete variable domain, with remaining parts taken from reference TRBV7-9 and TRBJ1-2, reads DTGVSQNPRHKITKRGQNVTFRCDPISEHNRLYWYRQTLGQGPEFLTYFQNEAQLEKSRLLSDRFSAERPKGSFSTLEIQRTEQGDSAMYLCASNIGQGDYGYTFGSGTRLTVV.

This chain joins TRBV5-4 and TRBJ2-6, with D perhaps matching TRBD2 (5 bases). The CDR3 covers 15 residues. V gave up 5 bases and J gave up 0 bases, with 9 bases separating them. Germline CDR1 reads SGHNT; CDR2 reads YYREEE (reference sequence). The CDR3 reads CASRGGTSGANVLTF. CDR3 DNA: TGTGCCAGCAGAGGAGGCACCTCTGGGGCCAACGTCCTGACTTTC. The variable domain in full, completed from reference TRBV5-4 and TRBJ2-6, reads ETGVTQSPTHLIKTRGQQVTLRCSSQSGHNTVSWYQQALGQGPQFIFQYYREEENGRGNFPPRFSGLQFPNYSSELNVNALELDDSALYLCASRGGTSGANVLTFGAGSRLTVL.

V gene TRBV10-3 combines with J gene TRBJ2-1, with 7 positions matching TRBD1. The trim removed 7 bases at V and 5 bases at J, leaving 8 bases unmatched. This CDR3 is 14 amino acids long. The germline gives CDR1 ENHRY, CDR2 SYGVKD. The CDR3 bases are TGTGCCATCAATAAAGAGACAGGGAACAATGAGCAGTTCTTC. It yields the protein CAINKETGNNEQFF.